A selection of T cell receptor beta chains follows, all from one sample in a study of T-cell reconstitution after alpha-beta-depleted transplantation in children. From the PCR reads, TCRdb called clonotypes with MiXCR, one entry per CDR3 protein. The sample includes hundreds of thousands of distinct CDR3 sequences, less than 15% of them seen just once. Sequenced here: PBMCs, sampled before TCRalphabeta/CD19-depleted stem cell transplant. The origin of the receptors is a girl aged 2 to 10 with congenital amegakaryocytic thrombocytopenia, due to receive a stem cell transplant. The CDR3 runs from the conserved cysteine through the conserved F or W. A D gene is named only where the DNA matches it firmly. Expanded clones get a size class; other rows say once, few or many, or leave the size out.

>many|TRBJ2-7|TRBV7-9|NA
TGTGCCAGCAGTCGGGGCCTTAGGGCGCAGTACTTC
CASSRGLRAQYF
>NA|TRBJ2-5|TRBV19|NA
TGTGCCAGTAGCCGGGCACACCTTCAAGAGACCCAGTACTTC
CASSRAHLQETQYF
>many|TRBJ1-2|TRBV27|TRBD1
TGTGCCAGCAGTTTAATCGGGGACAGGGGGAATGGCTACACCTTC
CASSLIGDRGNGYTF
>many|TRBJ2-4|TRBV7-8|NA
TGTGCCAGCAGCATCCACAGGGACCTAGCCAAAAACATTCAGTACTTC
CASSIHRDLAKNIQYF
>many|TRBJ2-3|TRBV12-3/TRBV12-4|NA
TGTGCCAGCAGTCCGGAGACAGATACGCAGTATTTT
CASSPETDTQYF
>many|TRBJ2-2|TRBV20-1|NA
TGCAGTGCTCAAGACCCAAGGGGGGAGCTGTTTTTT
CSAQDPRGELFF
>NA|TRBJ2-7|TRBV20-1|TRBD1
TGCAGTGCTAGTTTGGGACAGAGAGCCCACGAGCAGTACTTC
CSASLGQRAHEQYF
>NA|TRBJ1-2|TRBV3-1|NA
TGTGCCTGCTCCCAAGAAGTCCTCTGGGGGGCAATGGACTATGGCTACACCTTC
CACSQEVLWGAMDYGYTF
>many|TRBJ1-1|TRBV7-9|NA
TGTGCCAGCAGCTCCAGCGTACCTGAAGCTTTCTTT
CASSSSVPEAFF
>many|TRBJ1-1|TRBV28|TRBD1
TGTGCCAGCAGTTTCCGGACAGGGGGCACTGAAGCTTTCTTT
CASSFRTGGTEAFF
>many|TRBJ2-1|TRBV20-1|NA
TGCAGTGCTAGTGAGGGCTATGAGCAGTTCTTC
CSASEGYEQFF
>many|TRBJ1-5|TRBV6-5|NA
TGTGCCAGTACCCTTGGCAATCAGCCCCAGCATTTT
CASTLGNQPQHF
>NA|TRBJ2-4|TRBV11-3|NA
TGTGCCAGCAGCTCCTTACGTGCCCTTAGTCGATACAATCAGTACTTC
CASSSLRALSRYNQYF
>many|TRBJ1-5|TRBV6-2/TRBV6-3|NA
TGTGCCAGCAGTTATCAATTAGGAGGTCTAAGCAATCAGCCCCAGCATTTT
CASSYQLGGLSNQPQHF
>many|TRBJ1-2|TRBV28|NA
TGTGCCAGCAGTTTATTCCGGGCTCGCTACACCTTC
CASSLFRARYTF
>many|TRBJ2-1|TRBV29-1|TRBD1
TGCAGCGTTGTGAAGGGACAGGGTATGAATGAGCAGTTCTTC
CSVVKGQGMNEQFF
>few|TRBJ2-2|TRBV5-1|NA
TGCGCCAGCAGCGCCACCATAAACACCGGGGAGCTGTTTTTT
CASSATINTGELFF
>NA|TRBJ2-5|TRBV12-3/TRBV12-4|NA
TGTGCCAGCAGTAGAGCGGGTCGTGGGGAGACCCAGTACTTC
CASSRAGRGETQYF
>many|TRBJ2-1|TRBV20-1|NA
TGCAGTGCTAGCCTCGATGAGCAGTTCTTC
CSASLDEQFF
>NA|TRBJ2-1|TRBV4-1|TRBD2
TGCGCCAGCAGCCAAGTAATCGGACTAGCGGTTTACAATGAGCAGTTCTTC
CASSQVIGLAVYNEQFF
>many|TRBJ2-1|TRBV10-2|NA
TGCGCCAGCTTTACCAGGGCGGATGAGCAGTTCTTC
CASFTRADEQFF
>few|TRBJ2-7|TRBV9|TRBD2
TGTGCCAGCAGCGTGGGCGGGAGGGGTTCATGGGGAGCCGAGCAGTACTTC
CASSVGGRGSWGAEQYF
>many|TRBJ2-7|TRBV9|TRBD2
TGTGCCAGCAGCGTAGCGGGGACTAGCGACTACGAGCAGTACTTC
CASSVAGTSDYEQYF
>NA|TRBJ2-7|TRBV2|NA
TGTGCCGCGAGGGAAGCGGGTTACGAGCAGTACTTC
CAAREAGYEQYF
>many|TRBJ2-7|TRBV20-1|NA
TGCAGTGCTAGTTTGGGAAATTCCTACGAGCAGTACTTC
CSASLGNSYEQYF
>few|TRBJ1-2|TRBV7-9|TRBD1
TGTGCCAGCAGCTGGGACAGGGGTTTTTATGGCTACACCTTC
CASSWDRGFYGYTF
>many|TRBJ2-7|TRBV29-1|NA
TGCAGCGTTGGTATATCGGGAGTTGGTAACGACGAGCAGTACTTC
CSVGISGVGNDEQYF
>many|TRBJ2-1|TRBV7-9|NA
TGTGCCAGCAGGTCCGGGACCAACAATGAGCAGTTCTTC
CASRSGTNNEQFF
>few|TRBJ2-5|TRBV4-2|TRBD1
TGTGCCAGCAGTCAACCTCCACGGACAGGGTGGGGAGAGACCCAGTACTTC
CASSQPPRTGWGETQYF
>many|TRBJ1-1|TRBV5-1|NA
TGCGCCAGCAGCCTTCAGGACGCGAACACTGAAGCTTTCTTT
CASSLQDANTEAFF
>many|TRBJ2-4|TRBV12-3/TRBV12-4|NA
TGTGTTAGCGCGGCCAGCGGTAAAAACATTCAGTACTTC
CVSAASGKNIQYF
>many|TRBJ2-5|TRBV20-1|TRBD1
TGCAGTGCTATCCCCAGGAAGGGGGCCACGGAGACCCAGTACTTC
CSAIPRKGATETQYF
>few|TRBJ2-1|TRBV19|NA
TGTGCCAGTAGTATAACCCAGGGACCCAACAATGAGCAGTTCTTC
CASSITQGPNNEQFF
>many|TRBJ2-3|TRBV10-3|NA
TGTGCCATCAGTGATTTCGCAGGGTATATCAGCACAGATACGCAGTATTTT
CAISDFAGYISTDTQYF
>few|TRBJ2-1|TRBV12-3/TRBV12-4|TRBD2
TGTGCCAGCAGGTTAGACCGACGAATGGGGACTAGCGTTTACAATGAGCAGTTCTTC
CASRLDRRMGTSVYNEQFF
>many|TRBJ2-4|TRBV20-1|NA
TGCAGTGCTAGAACAGCTTCCCAAAACATTCAGTACTTC
CSARTASQNIQYF
>few|TRBJ1-1|TRBV20-1|NA
TGCAGTGCTAGAGGTTCCCGGGGGGAGAACACTGAAGCTTTCTTT
CSARGSRGENTEAFF
>NA|TRBJ1-3|TRBV27|NA
TGTGCCAGCAGTTTCATCACTGGAAACACCATATATTTT
CASSFITGNTIYF
>few|TRBJ1-1|TRBV28|NA
TGTGCCAGCAGTTCCCTCAGGTCCCCAGGGGCTTTCTTT
CASSSLRSPGAFF
>few|TRBJ2-5|TRBV19|NA
TGTGCCAGTAGCGACACCACAAGGGTAGAGACCCAGTACTTC
CASSDTTRVETQYF
>NA|TRBJ2-3|TRBV7-9|NA
TGTGCCAGCAGCTTACTTAGCGGCAGACGCACAGATACGCAGTATTTT
CASSLLSGRRTDTQYF
>few|TRBJ2-1|TRBV29-1|NA
TGCAGCGTTGGGGGAGAGTTCAATGAGCAGTTCTTC
CSVGGEFNEQFF
>NA|TRBJ1-2|TRBV12-3/TRBV12-4|NA
TGTGCCAGCAGAGGGACCCAGGGTCAAGGCTACACCTTC
CASRGTQGQGYTF
>many|TRBJ2-1|TRBV20-1|NA
TGCAGTGCTAGAGATTTCCTAGCAGGGTTGAATGAGCAGTTCTTC
CSARDFLAGLNEQFF
>NA|TRBJ2-7|TRBV7-2|NA
TGTGCCAGCAGCTTAAGGCAGGGCACCTCCTACGAGCAGTACTTC
CASSLRQGTSYEQYF
>NA|TRBJ2-7|TRBV30|TRBD1
TGTGCCTGGACGACAGGGATCGGTTACGAGCAGTACTTC
CAWTTGIGYEQYF
>many|TRBJ2-3|TRBV5-1|TRBD2
TGCGCCAGCACCCCACTAGCGGGCACAGATACGCAGTATTTT
CASTPLAGTDTQYF
>NA|TRBJ2-3|TRBV12-3/TRBV12-4|NA
TGTGCCATCAGTTTATCACAGGCTATCACAGATACGCAGTATTTT
CAISLSQAITDTQYF
>many|TRBJ2-7|TRBV12-3/TRBV12-4|TRBD1
TGTGCCAGCAGCCTACAGGGGGAAGCCTCCTACGAGCAGTACTTC
CASSLQGEASYEQYF
>many|TRBJ2-1|TRBV20-1|TRBD2
TGCAGTGCGAGACTAGCGGGGGGCCAAAATGAGCAGTTCTTC
CSARLAGGQNEQFF
>NA|TRBJ1-5|TRBV29-1|NA
TGCAGCGTTGGAGGGGGAGGGAGCAATCAGCCCCAGCATTTT
CSVGGGGSNQPQHF
>many|TRBJ1-1|TRBV5-1|NA
TGCGCCAGCAGCGGACAGAGGAACACTGAAGCTTTCTTT
CASSGQRNTEAFF